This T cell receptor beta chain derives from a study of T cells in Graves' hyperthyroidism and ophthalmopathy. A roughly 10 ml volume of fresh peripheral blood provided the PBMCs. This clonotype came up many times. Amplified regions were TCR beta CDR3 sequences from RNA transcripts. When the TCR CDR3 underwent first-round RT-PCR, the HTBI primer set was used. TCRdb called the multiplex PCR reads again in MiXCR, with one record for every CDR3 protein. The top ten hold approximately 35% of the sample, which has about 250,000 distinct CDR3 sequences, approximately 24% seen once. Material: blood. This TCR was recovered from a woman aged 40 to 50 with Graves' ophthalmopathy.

Written as DNA, the CDR3 is TGTGCCAGCAGGGTGGCTGGGACTTCAGCTTTCTTT. Translating it yields CASRVAGTSAFF. This chain links TRBV2 with TRBJ1-1, with a tentative D call TRBD1 (5 bases). CDR3 length: 12 amino acids. Germline V gene lookup returns CDR1 SNHLY and CDR2 FYNNEI. Trimming pared 6 bases from V and 10 bases from J, leaving 15 bases between.